These T cell receptor beta chains were read from a single sample in a study of T cells in Graves' hyperthyroidism and ophthalmopathy. MiXCR was run by TCRdb on the multiplex PCR reads, yielding one entry per CDR3 protein. The sample lists about 300,000 distinct CDR3 sequences, roughly 19% occurring once. What was sequenced was blood. These receptors originate from a middle-aged man with Graves' ophthalmopathy. Both conserved end residues are part of each CDR3. D genes are given only for firm matches. Rows may omit the clone size; those that give it use once, few, many or a size class.

many	TRBV28	TRBJ1-2	.	CASSRQGTRASYTF	TGTGCCAGCAGTCGTCAGGGGACCAGAGCGAGCTACACCTTC
few	TRBV27	TRBJ1-4	.	CASSLVWRPNEKLFF	TGTGCCAGCAGTTTAGTGTGGAGGCCTAATGAAAAACTGTTTTTT
few	TRBV5-6	TRBJ1-4	TRBD1	CASSFGQGAIGEKLFF	TGTGCCAGCAGCTTCGGGCAGGGGGCAATCGGGGAAAAACTGTTTTTT
.	TRBV10-3	TRBJ1-6	TRBD1	CAIKTGQPNSPLHF	TGTGCCATCAAGACGGGACAGCCTAATTCACCCCTCCACTTT
.	TRBV19	TRBJ1-1	.	CASSIRGGRENTEAFF	TGTGCCAGTAGTATCCGGGGCGGCAGGGAAAACACTGAAGCTTTCTTT
many	TRBV2	TRBJ2-7	.	CASSESFRAAGQYF	TGTGCCAGCAGTGAAAGTTTCCGGGCGGCGGGGCAGTACTTC
.	TRBV11-1	TRBJ2-3	TRBD1	CASSAQGAKDTQYF	TGTGCCAGCAGCGCACAGGGGGCGAAAGATACGCAGTATTTT
few	TRBV5-4	TRBJ2-1	.	CASSLGVGLSYNEQFF	TGTGCCAGCAGCTTGGGTGTCGGACTATCATACAATGAGCAGTTCTTC
.	TRBV28	TRBJ2-7	.	CASSFQGYSYEQYF	TGTGCCAGCAGTTTCCAGGGGTACTCCTACGAGCAGTACTTC
.	TRBV20-1	TRBJ2-1	TRBD2	CSASGSYFNEQFF	TGCTCGGCTAGCGGGAGTTACTTCAATGAGCAGTTCTTC
.	TRBV29-1	TRBJ2-7	.	CSVKPTAYEQYF	TGCAGCGTTAAACCCACAGCCTACGAGCAGTACTTC
few	TRBV19	TRBJ2-6	TRBD2	CASSIVRGEGANVLTF	TGTGCCAGTAGTATAGTTCGGGGGGAAGGGGCCAACGTCCTGACTTTC
few	TRBV5-6	TRBJ2-7	TRBD1	CASSIDRGEQYF	TGTGCCAGCAGCATCGACAGGGGCGAGCAGTACTTC
.	TRBV20-1	TRBJ2-4	.	CSAPTSAKNIQYF	TGCAGTGCTCCGACATCAGCCAAAAACATTCAGTACTTC
many	TRBV5-6	TRBJ1-1	TRBD1	CASSRTGGGYTEAFF	TGTGCCAGCAGCCGGACAGGGGGCGGGTACACTGAAGCTTTCTTT
many	TRBV7-9	TRBJ2-7	TRBD2	CASSLAGRASEQYF	TGTGCCAGCAGCTTAGCTGGGAGGGCCTCCGAGCAGTACTTC
few	TRBV28	TRBJ2-2	.	CASSPSGPLNTGELFF	TGTGCCAGCAGTCCCTCCGGGCCCCTCAACACCGGGGAGCTGTTTTTT
few	TRBV18	TRBJ1-4	.	CASSPPQANEKLFF	TGTGCCAGCTCACCACCGCAGGCTAATGAAAAACTGTTTTTT
.	TRBV28	TRBJ2-1	.	CASSFGAYSLDEQFF	TGTGCCAGCAGTTTCGGGGCCTATTCCTTGGATGAGCAGTTCTTC
many	TRBV11-2	TRBJ2-2	.	CASSFSGSNGELFF	TGTGCCAGCAGCTTCTCAGGGTCGAACGGGGAGCTGTTTTTT
.	TRBV3-1	TRBJ2-7	.	CASSQGQGGEQYF	TGTGCCAGCAGCCAAGGGCAGGGAGGCGAGCAGTACTTC
many	TRBV28	TRBJ1-1	.	CASSPLTENTEAFF	TGTGCCAGCAGCCCATTAACTGAGAACACTGAAGCTTTCTTT
.	TRBV15	TRBJ2-5	TRBD1	CATSWDRQETQYF	TGTGCCACCAGCTGGGACAGACAAGAGACCCAGTACTTC
many	TRBV30	TRBJ2-7	.	CAWNKQVRSYEQYF	TGTGCCTGGAACAAACAGGTCCGCTCCTACGAGCAGTACTTC